This T cell receptor beta chain stems from a study of blood T cell repertoires in COVID-19. Across the whole study: Samples taken during acute and convalescent COVID-19 were collected in the United States, Italy and Spain. PBMCs, B-cell-depleted T cells, or T cells were the source of the cDNA or gDNA that made up the material.

J gave up 6 bases and V 6 bases, and 5 bases lay outside the gene matches. There are 12 residues in the CDR3. Germline CDR1 reads MNHEY; CDR2 reads SVGAGI. The table lists this clone with a count of one. Per the study methods: Amplification of reference gene primers was used by the study to estimate nucleated cell counts. The method was immunoSEQ multiplex PCR; TCRdb's version includes in-frame clones alone and lacks a portion of them. The V and J calls and clone size come from that table; D and trimming were worked out from the DNA. The repertoire includes over 150,000 clones, around four fifths of them detected once, and approximately 8.1% sits in the top ten. The Seattle patients joined while their infection was active and were tracked longitudinally afterward.

What was sequenced was peripheral blood. The genes are TRBV6-5 and TRBJ2-7; TRBD1 agrees at 7 bases. The receptor's source is a woman aged 80 or over with COVID-19, enrolled during active disease. CDR3 bases: TGTGCCAGCAGCCCGACAGGGTTCGAGCAGTACTTC. It is translated as CASSPTGFEQYF.